These 22 T cell receptor beta chains came from one sample sequenced in a study of Ad26.COV2.S vaccination and SARS-CoV-2 variants. Treatment of the sample: over 15 received Ad26.COV2.S at low or high dose, single or two shots; several received placebo; per-sample allocation not given. Each sample was drawn 63 days after the first injection (of vaccine or placebo). The table came from immunoSEQ multiplex PCR; TCRdb's copy has only in-frame clones and leaves some out. The sample yields more than 300,000 clones, about 88% seen once. The material sequenced was peripheral blood, taken in a trial of Ad26.COV2.S vaccine versus placebo. The receptors were sampled from a person between 18 and 65 years old who received the Ad26.COV2.S COVID-19 vaccine or a placebo.

The rearrangement links TRBV28 to TRBJ1-1; 8 bases agree with TRBD1. CDR3 length: 15 amino acids. Trimming at V came to 5 bases and at J to 1 base, leaving 6 bases not matched to a gene. Germline V lookup: CDR1 MDHEN, CDR2 SYDVKM. CDR3 protein: CASSPAGTGNTEAFF. DNA for the CDR3: TGTGCCAGCAGTCCTGCCGGGACAGGGAACACTGAAGCTTTCTTT.

The rearrangement uses TRBV4-2 and TRBJ1-2, with 7 bases matching TRBD1. CDR1 is LGHNA and CDR2 is YNFKEQ in the germline V gene. With V trimmed by 0 bases and J by 4 bases, 5 bases remained unmatched. CDR3 size: 15 residues. The CDR3 nucleotides are TGTGCCAGCAGCCAAGATTACAGGGGATCCTATGGCTACACCTTC. It encodes CASSQDYRGSYGYTF.

J is TRBJ1-2 and V is TRBV4-1, with D maybe TRBD1 (5 bases). The CDR3 has 14 residues. Germline V lookup: CDR1 MGHRA, CDR2 YSYEKL. Trimming removed 1 base at V and 1 base at J, with 7 bases between. The CDR3 loop reads CASSQGQLNYGYTF. For the CDR3, the DNA is TGCGCCAGCAGCCAAGGACAGCTTAACTATGGCTACACCTTC.

The chain has TRBV3-1 (or the pseudogene TRBV3-2) and TRBJ2-1, with 7 bases aligning to TRBD2. The V segment lost 2 bases and the J segment 2 bases; nucleotides outside the gene matches: 9. The CDR3 is made up of 17 amino acids. Germline CDR1 reads LGHDT; CDR2 reads YNNKEL (reference sequence). The CDR3 protein is CASSQNAAGAAYNEQFF. The CDR3 coding sequence is TGTGCCAGCAGCCAAAATGCGGCGGGAGCAGCCTACAATGAGCAGTTCTTC.

V and J are TRBV5-6 and TRBJ2-1; 11 bases fit TRBD2. J was trimmed by 0 bases and V by 4 bases; bases with no gene match: 9. Germline-derived CDR1 and CDR2 are SGHDT and YYEEEE. CDR3 size: 18 residues. The CDR3 bases are TGTGCCAGCAGCCCGGGAGGGACTAGCGGAGTCTCCTACAATGAGCAGTTCTTC. Protein: CASSPGGTSGVSYNEQFF.

J is TRBJ2-5 and V is TRBV7-9, with 16 positions matching TRBD2. Germline trimming cut 5 bases from V and 3 bases from J; bases unmatched to any gene: 9. The germline V gene encodes CDR1 SEHNR and CDR2 FQNEAQ (reference sequence). This CDR3 has 18 residues. As DNA, the CDR3 is TGTGCCAGCAGCCTTTCGGGACTAGCGGGGGGGCCTAAAGAGACCCAGTACTTC. Its translation: CASSLSGLAGGPKETQYF. Full variable domain (rest looked up from reference TRBV7-9 and TRBJ2-5): DTGVSQNPRHKITKRGQNVTFRCDPISEHNRLYWYRQTLGQGPEFLTYFQNEAQLEKSRLLSDRFSAERPKGSFSTLEIQRTEQGDSAMYLCASSLSGLAGGPKETQYFGPGTRLLVL.

The chain recombines TRBV28 with TRBJ2-5; 7 bases fit TRBD2. V was pared by 6 bases and J by 5 bases, with 9 bases of the junction left unmatched. This CDR3 contains 14 residues. Germline assignment: CDR1 MDHEN and CDR2 SYDVKM. CDR3 loop: CASRSSGLVETQYF. CDR3 in DNA: TGTGCCAGCAGGTCTTCAGGACTAGTGGAGACCCAGTACTTC. The full variable domain, in which reference TRBV28 and TRBJ2-5 provide the parts outside the CDR3, is DVKVTQSSRYLVKRTGEKVFLECVQDMDHENMFWYRQDPGLGLRLIYFSYDVKMKEKGDIPEGYSVSREKKERFSLILESASTNQTSMYLCASRSSGLVETQYFGPGTRLLVL.

The chain has TRBV6-2 or TRBV6-3 and TRBJ2-3; D not certain. CDR3 length equals 16 residues. CDR1 is MNHEY and CDR2 is SVGEGT in the germline V gene. Trimming cost V 4 bases and J 1 base, with 15 bases left between them. DNA for the CDR3: TGTGCCAGCAGTTGGGCAGGCAGTGAGGGCACAGATACGCAGTATTTT. It encodes CASSWAGSEGTDTQYF.

This rearrangement joins TRBV6-2 or TRBV6-3 to TRBJ1-6, with 7 bases fitting TRBD1. V shed 6 bases and J 7 bases; nucleotides not matched to a gene: 6. Germline V gene sequence: CDR1 MNHEY, CDR2 SVGEGT. The CDR3 sequence is 14 residues long. The CDR3 nucleotides read TGTGCCAGCAGCCCCGGGACAGAGAATTCACCCCTCCACTTT. Amino acids: CASSPGTENSPLHF.

Only a few counts were recorded for this clone. This chain joins TRBV29-1 and TRBJ2-7; D is perhaps TRBD2 (6 bases). Germline V gives CDR1 SQVTM, CDR2 ANQGSEA. The CDR3 has 12 residues. V dropped 6 bases and J dropped 4 bases, with 13 bases sitting between them. The CDR3 DNA is TGCAGCGTAAGCGGCGGGATATACGAGCAGTACTTC. This codes for CSVSGGIYEQYF.

This clone is a singleton in its sample. The chain employs TRBV4-1 and TRBJ2-7, with TRBD2 as a possible D gene (6 bases). This CDR3 contains 14 residues. Trimming took 4 bases from V and 0 from J, leaving 10 bases between them. Per germline, CDR1 MGHRA and CDR2 YSYEKL. The CDR3 DNA reads as TGCGCCAGCAGCCCGGAGGGGAGCTCCTACGAGCAGTACTTC. Its translation is CASSPEGSSYEQYF.

The V and J genes are TRBV28 and TRBJ1-2, with D possibly being TRBD1 (5 bases). The germline V gene encodes CDR1 MDHEN and CDR2 SYDVKM. V was pared by 6 bases and J by 7 bases, with 18 bases between. The CDR3 contains 14 residues. The DNA of the CDR3 is TGTGCCAGCAGCTTGATCCAGGGAAGAGGTGGCTACACCTTC. Protein product: CASSLIQGRGGYTF.

Of note for this clone: Within the sample, other DNA sequences also encode this same CDR3. CDR3 DNA sequence: TGCGCCAGCAGCCAAGGGCAACTCCAAGAGACCCAGTACTTC. Protein sequence: CASSQGQLQETQYF. The V gene is TRBV4-1, the J gene TRBJ2-5; D unclear. Trimming stripped 1 base from V and 1 base from J, with 7 bases between. The CDR3 is 14 residues long. Germline V gene sequence: CDR1 MGHRA, CDR2 YSYEKL.

This clone came up once. The CDR3 is CASRPSGGAEQYF. The DNA for the CDR3 is TGCGCCAGCAGACCTTCAGGGGGCGCCGAGCAGTACTTC. This chain links TRBV5-1 with TRBJ2-7; 8 nucleotides line up with TRBD1. Per the germline V gene, CDR1 is SGHRS and CDR2 is YFSETQ. The CDR3 is 13 residues long. J lost 6 bases, V lost 5 bases, and 7 bases had no gene match. Filled out from reference TRBV5-1 and TRBJ2-7, the complete variable domain reads KAGVTQTPRYLIKTRGQQVTLSCSPISGHRSVSWYQQTPGQGLQFLFEYFSETQRNKGNFPGRFSGRQFSNSRSEMNVSTLELGDSALYLCASRPSGGAEQYFGPGTRLTVT.

The V and J genes are TRBV27 and TRBJ2-1; 8 nucleotides match TRBD2. The CDR3 runs to 16 residues. J gave up 4 bases and V 7 bases, and 12 bases lay outside the gene matches. Germline CDR1 MNHEY, CDR2 SMNVEV (reference sequence). This chain's CDR3 is CASTRDSGTLYNEQFF. CDR3 sequence (DNA): TGTGCCAGCACCCGGGATAGCGGGACCCTATACAATGAGCAGTTCTTC.

The rearrangement links TRBV7-8 to TRBJ2-7, with TRBD2 matching over 10 bases. The J segment lost 2 bases and the V segment lost 4 bases, leaving 5 bases of the junction unmatched. The CDR3 has 15 amino acids. Germline loops: CDR1 SGHVS, CDR2 FQNEAQ. The CDR3: CASSSRSGRAYEQYF. CDR3 in DNA: TGTGCCAGCAGCTCACGGAGCGGGAGGGCCTACGAGCAGTACTTC.

The genes are TRBV27 and TRBJ2-7; unclear D gene. CDR1 is MNHEY, CDR2 SMNVEV, per germline (reference sequence). Deletions cut 4 bases from V and 0 bases from J, with 7 bases between. The CDR3 has 13 residues. In DNA form, the CDR3 reads TGTGCCAGCAGTTCCGGTGGCTCCTACGAGCAGTACTTC. Encoded protein: CASSSGGSYEQYF.

The gene calls are TRBV27 and TRBJ1-2; 9 bases fit TRBD1. Germline lookup yields CDR1 MNHEY and CDR2 SMNVEV (reference sequence). The CDR3 has 14 residues. V was pared by 6 bases and J by 6 bases, with 8 bases of the junction left unmatched. In nucleotides, the CDR3 is TGTGCCAGCAGCCCACAGGGGGCGAGGGATGGCTACACCTTC. Encoded protein: CASSPQGARDGYTF.

The rearrangement joins TRBV5-1 to TRBJ2-6, with TRBD1 as a possible D gene (6 bases). The CDR3 has 15 amino acids. Between the trimmed V and J ends, which lost 2 bases and 2 bases, there was a span of 8 bases. Germline V gene sequence: CDR1 SGHRS, CDR2 YFSETQ. CDR3 in amino acids: CASSFEGAGANVLTF. In DNA, the CDR3 is TGCGCCAGCAGCTTTGAGGGGGCTGGGGCCAACGTCCTGACTTTC.

CDR3 sequence (DNA): TGCGCCAGCAGCCAGACAGGGAGGGCCTACGAGCAGTACTTC. It codes for CASSQTGRAYEQYF. V gene TRBV5-1 combines with J gene TRBJ2-7, with D perhaps being TRBD1 or TRBD2 (7 bases each). The V and J ends lost 4 bases and 2 bases respectively, with 13 bases between them. The CDR3 extends over 14 amino acids. Germline loops: CDR1 SGHRS, CDR2 YFSETQ. Using reference TRBV5-1 and TRBJ2-7 for the parts outside the CDR3, the full variable domain is KAGVTQTPRYLIKTRGQQVTLSCSPISGHRSVSWYQQTPGQGLQFLFEYFSETQRNKGNFPGRFSGRQFSNSRSEMNVSTLELGDSALYLCASSQTGRAYEQYFGPGTRLTVT.

This clone was counted only a few times. The chain uses TRBV24-1 and TRBJ2-2; TRBD1 matches 8 bases. Losses at the gene ends were 4 bases for V and 4 bases for J; bases not matched to a gene: 7. CDR3 size: 16 residues. Germline lookup yields CDR1 KGHDR and CDR2 SFDVKD. CDR3 residues: CATSDSRGRFTGELFF. CDR3 coding DNA: TGTGCCACCAGTGACAGCAGGGGGCGCTTCACCGGGGAGCTGTTTTTT.

V usage is TRBV7-9 and J usage is TRBJ2-1; TRBD2 agrees at 10 bases. V lost 10 bases to trimming and J lost 9 bases; unmatched junction nucleotides: 12. CDR1 and CDR2 (germline): SEHNR, FQNEAQ (reference sequence). The CDR3 spans 14 residues. The CDR3 loop reads CATPSGRNVGEQFF. CDR3 DNA: TGTGCCACCCCTAGCGGGAGAAACGTAGGTGAGCAGTTCTTC.